The 3 T cell receptor beta chains listed next were all sequenced from one sample in a study of T cells after yellow fever vaccination. TCRdb used MiXCR to reprocess the 5' RACE reads, holding one entry per CDR3 protein. The table has approximately 250,000 distinct CDR3 sequences, 6.5% to 7.5% seen once. This material consisted of CD4+ T cells sorted from PBMCs, taken on the day of the yellow fever booster vaccination. These receptor sequences come from a man aged 25 to 40 who received the YFV17D yellow fever vaccine.

This clonotype was found a few times. This chain links TRBV12-3 or TRBV12-4 with TRBJ2-3; D is perhaps TRBD2 (6 bases). This CDR3 has 14 residues. Trimming took 5 bases from V and 4 from J, leaving 13 bases between them. The CDR3 nucleotides read TGTGCCAGCAGTCCCCAAGGAGGGTCAGATACGCAGTATTTT. Translated, it gives CASSPQGGSDTQYF.

This clonotype was seen many times. The chain uses TRBV2 and TRBJ1-6; unclear D gene. The CDR3 has 13 amino acids. Germline loops: CDR1 SNHLY, CDR2 FYNNEI. V lost 2 bases and J 4 bases, leaving 3 bases between the germline ends. The CDR3 nucleotides are TGTGCCAGCAGTGAACTGTATAATTCACCCCTCCACTTT. It encodes CASSELYNSPLHF.

In its sample, this clonotype was seen a few times. The chain carries TRBV29-1 and TRBJ2-7; no clear D gene. Trimming left V 4 bases short and J 3 bases short, with 13 bases between. Germline V gene sequence: CDR1 SQVTM, CDR2 ANQGSEA. This CDR3 has 13 residues. As DNA, the CDR3 is TGCAGCGTTGTTACGGACGGGTTCTACGAGCAGTACTTC. Its protein product is CSVVTDGFYEQYF.